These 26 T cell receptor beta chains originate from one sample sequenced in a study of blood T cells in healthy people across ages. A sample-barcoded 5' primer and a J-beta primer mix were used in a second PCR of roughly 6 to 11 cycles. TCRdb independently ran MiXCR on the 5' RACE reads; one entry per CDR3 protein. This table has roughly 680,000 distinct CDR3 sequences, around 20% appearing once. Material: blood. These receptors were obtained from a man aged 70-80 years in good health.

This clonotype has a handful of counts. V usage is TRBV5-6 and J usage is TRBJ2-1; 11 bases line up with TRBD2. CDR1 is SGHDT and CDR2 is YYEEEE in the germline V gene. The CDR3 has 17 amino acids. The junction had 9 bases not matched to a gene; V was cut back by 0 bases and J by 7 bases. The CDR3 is CASSLARSSGRTNEQFF. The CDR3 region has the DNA TGTGCCAGCAGCTTGGCCCGGTCTAGCGGGAGGACGAATGAGCAGTTCTTC.

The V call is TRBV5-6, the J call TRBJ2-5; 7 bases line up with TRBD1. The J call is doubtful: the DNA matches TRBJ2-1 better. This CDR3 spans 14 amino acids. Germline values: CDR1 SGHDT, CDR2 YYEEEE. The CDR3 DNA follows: TGTGCCAGCAGCTTGAAGTCAGGGGGTTGGGAGCAGTTCTTC. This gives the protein CASSLKSGGWEQFF.

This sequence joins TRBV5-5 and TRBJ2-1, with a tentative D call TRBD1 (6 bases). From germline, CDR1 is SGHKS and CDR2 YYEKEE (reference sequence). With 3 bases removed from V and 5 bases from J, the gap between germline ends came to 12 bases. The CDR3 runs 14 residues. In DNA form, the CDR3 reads TGTGCCAGCAGCTCCGGGACAACCAACAATGAGCAGTTCTTC. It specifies CASSSGTTNNEQFF.

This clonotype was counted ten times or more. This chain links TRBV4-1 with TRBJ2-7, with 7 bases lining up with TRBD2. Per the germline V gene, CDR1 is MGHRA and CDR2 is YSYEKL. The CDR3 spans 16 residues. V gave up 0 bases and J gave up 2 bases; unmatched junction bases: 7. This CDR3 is CASSQDFPGGTYEQYF. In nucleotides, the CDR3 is TGCGCCAGCAGCCAAGATTTTCCGGGAGGAACCTACGAGCAGTACTTC.

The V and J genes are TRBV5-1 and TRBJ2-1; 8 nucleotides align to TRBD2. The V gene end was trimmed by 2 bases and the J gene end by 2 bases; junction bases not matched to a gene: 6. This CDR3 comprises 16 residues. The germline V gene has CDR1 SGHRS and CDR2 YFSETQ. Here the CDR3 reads CASSLAGDFTYNEQFF. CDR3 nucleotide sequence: TGCGCCAGCAGCTTAGCGGGAGATTTCACCTACAATGAGCAGTTCTTC. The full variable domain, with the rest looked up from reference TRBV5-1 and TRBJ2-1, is KAGVTQTPRYLIKTRGQQVTLSCSPISGHRSVSWYQQTPGQGLQFLFEYFSETQRNKGNFPGRFSGRQFSNSRSEMNVSTLELGDSALYLCASSLAGDFTYNEQFFGPGTRLTVL.

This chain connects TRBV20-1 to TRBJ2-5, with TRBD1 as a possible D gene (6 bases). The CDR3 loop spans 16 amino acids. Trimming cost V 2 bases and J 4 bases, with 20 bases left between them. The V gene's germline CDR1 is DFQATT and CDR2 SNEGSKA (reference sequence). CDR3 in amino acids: CSARFMGASLSETQYF. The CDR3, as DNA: TGCAGTGCTAGATTTATGGGGGCGTCACTATCAGAGACCCAGTACTTC.

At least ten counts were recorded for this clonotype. The CDR3 sequence is CATKETSSYNEQFF. CDR3 nucleotide sequence: TGTGCCACCAAGGAAACTAGCTCCTACAATGAGCAGTTCTTC. The V and J genes are TRBV15 and TRBJ2-1; D might be TRBD2 (5 bases). Germline assignment: CDR1 LNHNV and CDR2 YYDKDF (reference sequence). The CDR3 spans 14 residues. The ends were cut back, 7 bases at V and 0 bases at J, with 10 bases in the middle.

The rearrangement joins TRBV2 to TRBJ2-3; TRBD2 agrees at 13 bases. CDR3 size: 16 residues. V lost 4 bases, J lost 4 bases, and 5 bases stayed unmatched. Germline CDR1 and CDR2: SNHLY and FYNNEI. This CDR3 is CASSARTSGSPDTQYF. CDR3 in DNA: TGTGCCAGCAGTGCCCGGACTAGCGGGAGTCCAGATACGCAGTATTTT.

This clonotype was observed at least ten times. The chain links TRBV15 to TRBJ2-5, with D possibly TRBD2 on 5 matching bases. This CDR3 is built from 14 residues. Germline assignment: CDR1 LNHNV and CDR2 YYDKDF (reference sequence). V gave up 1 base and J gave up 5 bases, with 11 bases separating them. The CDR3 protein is CATSRAEGTETQYF. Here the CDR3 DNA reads TGTGCCACCAGCAGAGCTGAGGGTACGGAGACCCAGTACTTC. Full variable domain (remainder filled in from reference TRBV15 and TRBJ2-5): DAMVIQNPRYQVTQFGKPVTLSCSQTLNHNVMYWYQQKSSQAPKLLFHYYDKDFNNEADTPDNFQSRRPNTSFCFLDIRSPGLGDTAMYLCATSRAEGTETQYFGPGTRLLVL.

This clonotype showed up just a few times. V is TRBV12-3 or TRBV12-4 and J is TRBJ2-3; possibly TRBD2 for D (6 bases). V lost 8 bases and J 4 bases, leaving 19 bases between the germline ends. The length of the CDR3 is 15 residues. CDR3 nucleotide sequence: TGTGCCAGCGCCCCGGGACTTCGGGGCGCAGATACGCAGTATTTT. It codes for CASAPGLRGADTQYF.

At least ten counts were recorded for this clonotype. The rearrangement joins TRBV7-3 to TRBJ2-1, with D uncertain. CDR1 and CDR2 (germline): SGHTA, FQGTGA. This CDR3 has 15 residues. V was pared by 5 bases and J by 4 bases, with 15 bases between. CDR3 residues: CASSPQVGDYNEQFF. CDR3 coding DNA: TGTGCCAGCAGCCCCCAAGTGGGCGATTACAATGAGCAGTTCTTC.

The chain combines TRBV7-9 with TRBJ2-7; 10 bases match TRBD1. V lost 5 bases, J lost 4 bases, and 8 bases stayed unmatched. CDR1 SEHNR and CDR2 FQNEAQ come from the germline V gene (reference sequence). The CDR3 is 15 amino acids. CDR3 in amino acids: CASSPLGQGKYEQYF. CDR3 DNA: TGTGCCAGCAGCCCTCTGGGACAGGGGAAATACGAGCAGTACTTC.

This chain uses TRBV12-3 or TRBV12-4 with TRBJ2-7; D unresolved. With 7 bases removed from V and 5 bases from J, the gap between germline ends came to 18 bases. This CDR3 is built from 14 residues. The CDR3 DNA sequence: TGTGCCAGCACCCCCGATCGGAGTTCCCACGAGCAGTACTTC. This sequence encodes CASTPDRSSHEQYF.

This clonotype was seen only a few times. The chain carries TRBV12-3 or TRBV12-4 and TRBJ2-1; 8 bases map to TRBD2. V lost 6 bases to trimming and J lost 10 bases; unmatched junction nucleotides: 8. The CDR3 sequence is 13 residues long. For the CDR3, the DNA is TGTGCCAGCAGCCTTTCAGCGGGAGTCGAGCAGTTCTTC. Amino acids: CASSLSAGVEQFF.

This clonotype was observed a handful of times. The CDR3 reads CAISEPREGYTF. The CDR3 DNA is TGTGCCATCAGTGAGCCAAGAGAGGGCTACACCTTC. V and J are TRBV10-3 and TRBJ1-2; D uncertain. The CDR3 sequence is 12 residues long. Per the germline V gene, CDR1 is ENHRY and CDR2 is SYGVKD. V was trimmed by 2 bases and J by 8 bases, leaving 9 bases between them.

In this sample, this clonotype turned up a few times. The CDR3 DNA reads as TGCGCCAGCAGCTTGGAAGGGACAGGGGCGAGAGATACGCAGTATTTT. It translates to CASSLEGTGARDTQYF. V is TRBV5-1 and J is TRBJ2-3; 10 bases agree with TRBD1. Looked up from germline, CDR1 is SGHRS and CDR2 is YFSETQ. The CDR3 totals 16 residues. V dropped 0 bases and J dropped 5; count of bases not matched to a gene: 6. The full variable domain, completed using reference TRBV5-1 and TRBJ2-3, is KAGVTQTPRYLIKTRGQQVTLSCSPISGHRSVSWYQQTPGQGLQFLFEYFSETQRNKGNFPGRFSGRQFSNSRSEMNVSTLELGDSALYLCASSLEGTGARDTQYFGPGTRLTVL.

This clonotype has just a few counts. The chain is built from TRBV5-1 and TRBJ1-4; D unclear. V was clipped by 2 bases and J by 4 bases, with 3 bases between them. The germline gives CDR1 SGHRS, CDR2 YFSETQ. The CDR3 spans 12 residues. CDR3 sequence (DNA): TGCGCCAGCAGCTTAAATAATGAAAAACTGTTTTTT. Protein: CASSLNNEKLFF.

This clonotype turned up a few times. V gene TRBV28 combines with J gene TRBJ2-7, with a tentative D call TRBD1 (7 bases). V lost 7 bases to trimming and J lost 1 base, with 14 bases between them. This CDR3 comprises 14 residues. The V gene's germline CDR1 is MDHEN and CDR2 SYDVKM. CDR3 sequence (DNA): TGTGCCAGCACGGTCAGGGGGGTATCCTACGAGCAGTACTTC. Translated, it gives CASTVRGVSYEQYF.

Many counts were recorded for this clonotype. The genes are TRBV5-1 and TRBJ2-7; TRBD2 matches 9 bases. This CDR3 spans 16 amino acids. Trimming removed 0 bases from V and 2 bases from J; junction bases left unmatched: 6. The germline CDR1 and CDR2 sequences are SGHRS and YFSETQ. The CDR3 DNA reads TGCGCCAGCAGCTTGGGAGGGGCTAGCGGGACCTACGAGCAGTACTTC. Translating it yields CASSLGGASGTYEQYF.

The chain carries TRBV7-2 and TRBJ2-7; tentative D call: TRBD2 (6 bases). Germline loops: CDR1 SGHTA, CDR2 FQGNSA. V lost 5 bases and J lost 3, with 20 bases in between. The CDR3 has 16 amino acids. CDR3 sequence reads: CASSDRRRAGGYEQYF. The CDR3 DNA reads TGTGCCAGCAGCGATCGAAGGAGGGCCGGTGGCTACGAGCAGTACTTC.

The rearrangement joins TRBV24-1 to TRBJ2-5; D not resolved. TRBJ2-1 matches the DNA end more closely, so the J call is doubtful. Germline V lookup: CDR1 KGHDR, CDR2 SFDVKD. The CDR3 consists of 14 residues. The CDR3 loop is CATSDFRVPNEQFF. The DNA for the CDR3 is TGTGCCACCAGTGATTTTAGGGTTCCCAATGAGCAGTTCTTC.

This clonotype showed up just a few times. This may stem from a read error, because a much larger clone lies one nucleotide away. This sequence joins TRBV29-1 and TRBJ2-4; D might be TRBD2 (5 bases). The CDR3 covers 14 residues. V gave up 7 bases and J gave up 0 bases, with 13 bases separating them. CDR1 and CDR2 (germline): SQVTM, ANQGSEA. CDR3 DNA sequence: TGCAGCGCTGCGGACTCACTAGCCAAAAACATTCAGTACTTC. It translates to CSAADSLAKNIQYF.

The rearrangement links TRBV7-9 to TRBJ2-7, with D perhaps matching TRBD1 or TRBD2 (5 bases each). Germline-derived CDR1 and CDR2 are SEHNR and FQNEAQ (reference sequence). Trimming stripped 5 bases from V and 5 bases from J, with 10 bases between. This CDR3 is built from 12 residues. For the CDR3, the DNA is TGTGCCAGCAGCCGACGGGACCACGAGCAGTACTTC. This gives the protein CASSRRDHEQYF.

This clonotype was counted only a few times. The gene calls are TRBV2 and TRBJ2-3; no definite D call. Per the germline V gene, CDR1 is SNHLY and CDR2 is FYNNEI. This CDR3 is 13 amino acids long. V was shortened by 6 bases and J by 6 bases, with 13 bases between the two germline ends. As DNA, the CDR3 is TGTGCCAGCAGGACAAGGTCGTCCGATACGCAGTATTTT. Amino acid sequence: CASRTRSSDTQYF.

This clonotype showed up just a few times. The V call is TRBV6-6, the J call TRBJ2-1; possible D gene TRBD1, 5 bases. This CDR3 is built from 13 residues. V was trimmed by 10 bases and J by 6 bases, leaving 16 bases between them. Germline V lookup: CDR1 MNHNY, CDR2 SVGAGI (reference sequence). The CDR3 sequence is CATSGLLGNEQFF. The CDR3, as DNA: TGTGCCACATCAGGGCTACTGGGCAATGAGCAGTTCTTC.

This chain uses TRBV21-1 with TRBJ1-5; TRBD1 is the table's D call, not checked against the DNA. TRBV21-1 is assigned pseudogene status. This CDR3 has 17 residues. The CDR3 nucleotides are TGTGCCAGCAGGCCTCCACTACCCCCTTATAGCAATCAGCCCCAGCATTTT. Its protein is CASRPPLPPYSNQPQHF.